These 27 T cell receptor beta chains came from one sample sequenced in a study of T cells in Graves' hyperthyroidism and ophthalmopathy. Template material for amplifying TCR beta CDR3 regions consisted of RNA transcripts. The TCR CDR3 was amplified in a first-round RT-PCR using the HTBI primer set. Using its own MiXCR run on the multiplex PCR reads, TCRdb lists one record per CDR3 protein. The profile covers about 500,000 distinct CDR3 sequences, with approximately 14% appearing a single time and around 17% taken by the ten largest. The source material was blood. The receptors stem from a woman aged 18-29 years with Graves' hyperthyroidism.

The V call is TRBV29-1, the J call TRBJ2-1; 7 bases match TRBD2. CDR3 length: 13 residues. V gave up 8 bases and J gave up 5 bases; unmatched junction bases: 9. In germline, CDR1 is SQVTM, CDR2 ANQGSEA. The CDR3 loop is CSTWGGSHNEQFF. The CDR3 DNA sequence: TGCAGCACGTGGGGCGGGAGCCACAATGAGCAGTTCTTC.

A note on this clonotype: A much larger clonotype is one base distant, so this may be a read error. The chain uses TRBV19 and TRBJ1-2; no definite D call. Germline CDR1 LNHDA, CDR2 SQIVND (reference sequence). V was shortened by 8 bases and J by 4 bases, with 14 bases between the two germline ends. CDR3 size: 13 residues. CDR3 in DNA: TGTGCCAGTGGTTATCGGGCAGCCTATGGCTACACCTTC. This encodes CASGYRAAYGYTF.

This clonotype has at least ten counts. The V and J genes are TRBV27 and TRBJ2-3; D is perhaps TRBD1 (6 bases). V was cut by 6 bases and J by 3 bases, with 19 bases left in between. Looked up from germline, CDR1 is MNHEY and CDR2 is SMNVEV (reference sequence). This CDR3 spans 16 amino acids. The CDR3 sequence is CASRYRVVIGTDTQYF. In nucleotides, the CDR3 is TGTGCCAGCAGATACAGGGTAGTCATAGGAACAGATACGCAGTATTTT.

Ten or more counts support this clonotype. The chain links TRBV5-1 to TRBJ2-6; D ambiguous. Trimming removed 4 bases at V and 0 bases at J, with 11 bases between. The CDR3 contains 16 residues. Germline loops: CDR1 SGHRS, CDR2 YFSETQ. CDR3 DNA sequence: TGCGCCAGCAGCATCCCAGGTGACTCTGGGGCCAACGTCCTGACTTTC. Amino acids: CASSIPGDSGANVLTF.

This clonotype has at least ten counts. The rearrangement links TRBV6-1 to TRBJ2-5; TRBD2 aligns across 7 bases. This CDR3 is built from 14 residues. Germline assignment: CDR1 MNHNS and CDR2 SASEGT. Unmatched junction bases numbered 8, after V lost 5 bases and J lost 5 bases. CDR3 protein: CASSYAWGGETQYF. The CDR3 DNA is TGTGCCAGCAGTTACGCTTGGGGGGGGGAGACCCAGTACTTC.

This clonotype was detected many times. The chain links TRBV3-1 to TRBJ1-6; TRBD1 agrees at 10 bases. The ends lost 4 bases at V and 11 bases at J; junction bases unmatched: 11. CDR1 is LGHDT and CDR2 is YNNKEL in the germline V gene (reference sequence). The CDR3 runs to 16 residues. CDR3 DNA sequence: TGTGCCAGCAGCCGAAAGATAGGGGACAGGGGCCCACCCCTCCACTTT. Protein sequence: CASSRKIGDRGPPLHF. Based on the CDR3 plus reference TRBV3-1 and TRBJ1-6, the full variable domain is DTAVSQTPKYLVTQMGNDKSIKCEQNLGHDTMYWYKQDSKKFLKIMFSYNNKELIINETVPNRFSPKSPDKAHLNLHINSLELGDSAVYFCASSRKIGDRGPPLHFGNGTRLTVT.

This clonotype was seen ten or more times. The chain links TRBV18 to TRBJ2-7; perhaps D is TRBD1 or TRBD2 (5 bases each). Germline V CDR1 and CDR2: KGHSH, LQKENI. This CDR3 has 16 amino acids. Between the trimmed V and J ends, which lost 5 bases and 2 bases, there was a span of 19 bases. As DNA, the CDR3 is TGTGCCAGCTCAGCCCCTACCGGGACGGCGGCCTACGAGCAGTACTTC. Its translation is CASSAPTGTAAYEQYF.

This clonotype was detected many times. This chain connects TRBV2 to TRBJ2-2, with 7 nucleotides matching TRBD1. The CDR3 contains 14 residues. V lost 7 bases and J lost 4; bases outside the gene matches: 6. Per germline, CDR1 SNHLY and CDR2 FYNNEI. The CDR3 sequence is CASKIGTVTGELFF. The CDR3 nucleotides are TGTGCCAGCAAAATCGGGACAGTCACCGGGGAGCTGTTTTTT.

This clonotype was seen ten or more times. The chain carries TRBV2 and TRBJ1-4; D may be TRBD1 (6 bases). Germline V gene sequence: CDR1 SNHLY, CDR2 FYNNEI. CDR3 length: 17 amino acids. V shed 4 bases and J shed 10 bases, with 25 bases lying between them. This CDR3 reads CASSARGRRGIKGKLFF. The CDR3 DNA sequence: TGTGCCAGCAGTGCCCGGGGGCGCAGGGGTATTAAGGGAAAACTGTTTTTT.

This clonotype occurred many times. The genes are TRBV3-1 and TRBJ2-3; 7 bases align to TRBD2. The germline CDR1 and CDR2 sequences are LGHDT and YNNKEL (reference sequence). The CDR3 loop spans 15 amino acids. Trimming took 4 bases from V and 2 from J; bases not matched to a gene: 6. The CDR3: CASSPGLEVTDTQYF. The CDR3 DNA reads as TGTGCCAGCAGCCCTGGACTAGAGGTCACAGATACGCAGTATTTT.

This clonotype came up many times. The chain has TRBV20-1 and TRBJ2-2; 7 bases line up with TRBD2. CDR1 is DFQATT, CDR2 SNEGSKA, per germline (reference sequence). V shed 2 bases and J 7 bases; nucleotides not matched to a gene: 10. The length of the CDR3 is 15 residues. CDR3 coding DNA: TGCAGTGCTAGACGCGGACTAGTGGAGGGCGGGGAGCTGTTTTTT. It translates to CSARRGLVEGGELFF.

The chain joins TRBV4-1 to TRBJ2-2; the D is unclear. With 1 base removed from V and 7 bases from J, the gap between germline ends came to 10 bases. The CDR3 runs to 14 residues. Germline CDR1 is MGHRA and CDR2 is YSYEKL. CDR3 nucleotides: TGCGCCAGCAGCCAAGTTGTTAAGGACGGGGAGCTGTTTTTT. Amino acid sequence: CASSQVVKDGELFF.

This chain links TRBV20-1 with TRBJ2-7, with 11 nucleotides matching TRBD2. Germline V gene data show CDR1 as DFQATT and CDR2 as SNEGSKA (reference sequence). With 5 bases clipped from V and 3 bases from J, the junction kept 3 bases outside the gene matches. This CDR3 is 13 amino acids long. CDR3 bases: TGCAGTGCTTCCGGGACTAGCGGCTACGAGCAGTACGTC. This encodes CSASGTSGYEQYV.

This clonotype was counted at least ten times. V gene TRBV6-5 combines with J gene TRBJ1-2; the D is unclear. Germline assignment: CDR1 MNHEY and CDR2 SVGAGI. This CDR3 is built from 16 residues. Trimming took 0 bases from V and 4 from J, leaving 15 bases between them. The CDR3 reads CASSYSAGIGPYGYTF. The CDR3 DNA follows: TGTGCCAGCAGTTACTCCGCGGGCATTGGTCCCTATGGCTACACCTTC.

This clonotype occurred a few times. V is TRBV5-8 and J is TRBJ1-1; D remains ambiguous. This CDR3 comprises 15 residues. Trimming removed 4 bases from V and 0 bases from J, with 13 bases in between. CDR1 and CDR2 (germline): SGHTS, YDEGEE. The CDR3: CASSAGWTLNTEAFF. CDR3 sequence (DNA): TGTGCCAGCAGCGCCGGGTGGACGTTGAACACTGAAGCTTTCTTT.

This clonotype was recorded many times. This sequence joins TRBV6-1 and TRBJ1-1; TRBD1 might be the D (6 bases). The CDR3 is 16 residues long. V lost 7 bases and J 0 bases, leaving 18 bases between the germline ends. Per the germline V gene, CDR1 is MNHNS and CDR2 is SASEGT. This chain's CDR3 is CASTIQGHGMNTEAFF. The CDR3 nucleotides are TGTGCCAGCACTATACAGGGCCATGGCATGAACACTGAAGCTTTCTTT.

This clonotype has at least ten counts. The chain recombines TRBV3-1 with TRBJ2-5; 9 bases are a match to TRBD2. The CDR3 is made up of 15 amino acids. Germline loops: CDR1 LGHDT, CDR2 YNNKEL (reference sequence). V gave up 5 bases and J gave up 5 bases; unmatched junction bases: 9. CDR3 sequence (DNA): TGTGCCAGCAGCAAAGGGCGGGAGGGCCGTGAGACCCAGTACTTC. It yields the protein CASSKGREGRETQYF.

At least ten counts were recorded for this clonotype. The V call is TRBV2, the J call TRBJ2-7, with TRBD2 matching 10 bases. This CDR3 region has 15 residues. The J segment lost 4 bases and the V segment lost 2 bases, leaving 5 bases of the junction unmatched. Germline CDR1 reads SNHLY; CDR2 reads FYNNEI. The CDR3 region is CASSEQREGLYEQYV. CDR3 coding DNA: TGTGCCAGCAGTGAACAGCGGGAGGGCCTGTACGAGCAGTACGTC.

In its sample, this clonotype was seen many times. The CDR3 bases are TGTGCCAGCAGTACCGGGACAGCTGAAGCTTTCTTT. It encodes CASSTGTAEAFF. This sequence joins TRBV6-1 and TRBJ1-1; 7 bases are a match to TRBD1. The CDR3 extends over 12 amino acids. CDR1 is MNHNS, CDR2 SASEGT, per germline. Trimming at V came to 5 bases and at J to 6 bases, leaving 3 bases not matched to a gene.

This clonotype was seen at least ten times. CDR3 residues: CASSQGWDSRGYTF. CDR3 bases: TGTGCCAGCAGCCAAGGCTGGGACAGCCGAGGCTACACCTTC. The V gene is TRBV3-1, the J gene TRBJ1-2; TRBD1 agrees at 7 bases. Trimming at V came to 1 base and at J to 8 bases, leaving 7 bases not matched to a gene. CDR3 length equals 14 residues. In germline, CDR1 is LGHDT, CDR2 YNNKEL (reference sequence).

The chain carries TRBV3-1 and TRBJ2-1; the match to TRBD2 covers 9 bases. Unmatched junction bases numbered 10, after V lost 0 bases and J lost 7 bases. There are 17 residues in the CDR3. CDR1 is LGHDT, CDR2 YNNKEL, per germline (reference sequence). CDR3 amino acids: CASSQDPLRLAENEQFF. CDR3 DNA sequence: TGTGCCAGCAGCCAAGATCCTTTGAGACTAGCGGAAAATGAGCAGTTCTTC.

This clonotype was observed at least ten times. V and J are TRBV11-2 and TRBJ2-3; D perhaps matches TRBD2 (5 bases). Trimming left V 1 base short and J 1 base short, with 12 bases between. Germline values: CDR1 SGHAT, CDR2 FQNNGV. The CDR3 runs 16 residues. CDR3 region: CASSLGGFGGTDTQYF. The CDR3 DNA sequence: TGTGCCAGCAGCTTAGGAGGATTCGGGGGCACAGATACGCAGTATTTT.

The sample holds many counts of this clonotype. A much larger clone lies a single base off, so this may be a read error. This sequence joins TRBV10-3 and TRBJ2-5; D not certain. Germline V gene sequence: CDR1 ENHRY, CDR2 SYGVKD. This CDR3 comprises 11 residues. The germline V and J ends were trimmed by 4 bases and 5 bases, with 5 bases remaining between them. The CDR3 DNA is TGTGCCATCAGTGTGGGGGAGACCCAGTACTTC. Residues: CAISVGETQYF.

V and J are TRBV20-1 and TRBJ2-3; possibly TRBD2 for D (6 bases). The CDR3 sequence is 16 residues long. V dropped 5 bases and J dropped 0 bases, with 18 bases sitting between them. CDR1 is DFQATT and CDR2 is SNEGSKA in the germline V gene (reference sequence). The CDR3 nucleotides are TGCAGTGCTGGATGGGGAGGCATATCAAGCACAGATACGCAGTATTTT. This codes for CSAGWGGISSTDTQYF.

This clonotype has ten or more counts. The rearrangement links TRBV12-3 or TRBV12-4 to TRBJ2-5; 11 bases fit TRBD2. This CDR3 spans 16 amino acids. The V and J ends lost 3 bases and 4 bases, in that order; junction bases with no gene match: 7. The CDR3 DNA reads TGTGCCAGCAGTTTGGGGACTAGCGGAGGGATAGAGACCCAGTACTTC. Protein product: CASSLGTSGGIETQYF.

This clonotype was detected ten times or more. The rearrangement joins TRBV11-1 to TRBJ2-3; possible D gene TRBD2, 6 bases. The V end was cut by 2 bases, the J end by 0 bases, with 15 bases between. Germline V gene sequence: CDR1 SGHAT, CDR2 FQDESV (reference sequence). CDR3 length: 17 amino acids. CDR3 bases: TGTGCCAGCAGCTTATTTGGGAGGACTTCTAGCACAGATACGCAGTATTTT. It specifies CASSLFGRTSSTDTQYF. Full variable domain (outside the CDR3, taken from reference TRBV11-1 and TRBJ2-3): EAEVAQSPRYKITEKSQAVAFWCDPISGHATLYWYRQILGQGPELLVQFQDESVVDDSQLPKDRFSAERLKGVDSTLKIQPAELGDSAMYLCASSLFGRTSSTDTQYFGPGTRLTVL.

This clonotype was seen ten or more times. The chain couples TRBV7-2 to TRBJ2-1; D is ambiguous. The CDR3 has 15 amino acids. Germline V lookup: CDR1 SGHTA, CDR2 FQGNSA. V lost 1 base, J lost 1 base, and 8 bases lay in between. CDR3 region: CASSLVFGSYNEQFF. The CDR3 DNA is TGTGCCAGCAGCTTAGTATTCGGTTCCTACAATGAGCAGTTCTTC. The entire variable domain, with the rest obtained from reference TRBV7-2 and TRBJ2-1, is as follows: GAGVSQSPSNKVTEKGKDVELRCDPISGHTALYWYRQSLGQGLEFLIYFQGNSAPDKSGLPSDRFSAERTGGSVSTLTIQRTQQEDSAVYLCASSLVFGSYNEQFFGPGTRLTVL.